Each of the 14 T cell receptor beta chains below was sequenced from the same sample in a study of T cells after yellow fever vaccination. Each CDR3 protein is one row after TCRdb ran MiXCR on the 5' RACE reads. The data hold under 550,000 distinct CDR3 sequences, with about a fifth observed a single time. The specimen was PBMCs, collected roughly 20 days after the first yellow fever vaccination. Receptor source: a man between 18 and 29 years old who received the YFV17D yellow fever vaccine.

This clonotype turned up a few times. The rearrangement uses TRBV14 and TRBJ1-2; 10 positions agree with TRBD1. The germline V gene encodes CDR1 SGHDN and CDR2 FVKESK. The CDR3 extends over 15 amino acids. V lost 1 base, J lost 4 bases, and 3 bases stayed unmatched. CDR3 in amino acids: CASSQVGTGVYGYTF. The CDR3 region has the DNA TGTGCCAGCAGCCAAGTGGGGACAGGGGTCTATGGCTACACCTTC.

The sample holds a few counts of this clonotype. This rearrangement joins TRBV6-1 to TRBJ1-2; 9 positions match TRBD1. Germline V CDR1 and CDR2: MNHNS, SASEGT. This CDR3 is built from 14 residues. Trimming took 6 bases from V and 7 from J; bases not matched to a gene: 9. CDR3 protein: CASRPTQGALGYTF. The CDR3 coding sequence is TGTGCCAGCAGGCCGACACAGGGGGCGCTTGGCTACACCTTC.

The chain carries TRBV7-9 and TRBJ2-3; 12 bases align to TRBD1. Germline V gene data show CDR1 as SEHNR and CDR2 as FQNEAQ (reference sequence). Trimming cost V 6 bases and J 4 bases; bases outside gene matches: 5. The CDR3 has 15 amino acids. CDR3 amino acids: CASRSGQGASDTQYF. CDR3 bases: TGTGCCAGCAGATCGGGACAGGGGGCCTCAGATACGCAGTATTTT. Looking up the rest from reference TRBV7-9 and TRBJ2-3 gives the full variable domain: DTGVSQNPRHKITKRGQNVTFRCDPISEHNRLYWYRQTLGQGPEFLTYFQNEAQLEKSRLLSDRFSAERPKGSFSTLEIQRTEQGDSAMYLCASRSGQGASDTQYFGPGTRLTVL.

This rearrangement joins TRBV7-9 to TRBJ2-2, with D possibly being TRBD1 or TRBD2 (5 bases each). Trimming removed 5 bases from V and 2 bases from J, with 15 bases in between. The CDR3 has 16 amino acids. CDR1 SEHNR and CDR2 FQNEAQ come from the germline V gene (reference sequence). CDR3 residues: CASSPIRGRNTGELFF. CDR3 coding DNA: TGTGCCAGCAGCCCCATAAGGGGACGAAACACCGGGGAGCTGTTTTTT.

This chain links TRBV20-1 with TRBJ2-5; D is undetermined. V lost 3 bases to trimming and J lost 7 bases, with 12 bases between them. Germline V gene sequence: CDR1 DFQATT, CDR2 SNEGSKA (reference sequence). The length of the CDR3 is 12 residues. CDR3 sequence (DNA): TGCAGTGCTAGTTCAGGCCCAAGGACCCAGTACTTC. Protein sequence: CSASSGPRTQYF.

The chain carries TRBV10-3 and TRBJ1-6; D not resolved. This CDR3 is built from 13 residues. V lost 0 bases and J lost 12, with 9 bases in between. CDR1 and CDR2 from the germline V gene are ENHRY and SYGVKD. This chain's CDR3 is CAISESEGGPLHF. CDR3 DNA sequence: TGTGCCATCAGTGAGTCGGAAGGAGGACCCCTCCACTTT.

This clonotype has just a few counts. The CDR3 loop is CASGLEPEGELFF. The CDR3 DNA reads TGTGCTAGTGGTCTGGAACCAGAAGGCGAGCTGTTTTTT. The chain couples TRBV12-5 to TRBJ2-2, with D uncertain. The V gene's germline CDR1 is LGHNT and CDR2 FRNRAP. V was clipped by 5 bases and J by 11 bases, with 15 bases between them. The CDR3 has 13 amino acids.

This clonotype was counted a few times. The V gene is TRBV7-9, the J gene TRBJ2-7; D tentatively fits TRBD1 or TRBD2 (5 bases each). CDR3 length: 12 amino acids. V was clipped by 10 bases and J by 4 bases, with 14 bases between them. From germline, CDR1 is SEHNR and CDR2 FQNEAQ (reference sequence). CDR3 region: CATRMGPYEQYF. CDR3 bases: TGTGCCACTCGGATGGGACCATACGAGCAGTACTTC.

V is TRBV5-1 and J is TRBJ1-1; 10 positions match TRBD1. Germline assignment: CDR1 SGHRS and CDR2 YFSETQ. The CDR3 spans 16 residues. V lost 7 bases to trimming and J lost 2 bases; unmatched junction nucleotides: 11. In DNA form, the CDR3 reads TGCGCCAGCGGGCCGGGGACAGGGGTTGGAAACACTGAAGCTTTCTTT. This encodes CASGPGTGVGNTEAFF.

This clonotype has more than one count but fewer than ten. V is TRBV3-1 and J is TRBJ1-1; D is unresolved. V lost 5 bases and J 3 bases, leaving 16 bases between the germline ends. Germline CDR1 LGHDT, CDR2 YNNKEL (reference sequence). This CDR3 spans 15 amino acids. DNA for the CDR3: TGTGCCAGCAGCTCAGCCCGTCGGGGAGACACTGAAGCTTTCTTT. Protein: CASSSARRGDTEAFF.

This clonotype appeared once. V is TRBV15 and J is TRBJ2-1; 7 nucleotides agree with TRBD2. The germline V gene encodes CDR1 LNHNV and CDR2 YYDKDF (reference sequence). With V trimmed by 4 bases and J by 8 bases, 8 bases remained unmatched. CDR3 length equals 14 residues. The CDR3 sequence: CATSMGGGGDEQFF. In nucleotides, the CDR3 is TGTGCCACCAGCATGGGCGGGGGTGGGGATGAGCAGTTCTTC.

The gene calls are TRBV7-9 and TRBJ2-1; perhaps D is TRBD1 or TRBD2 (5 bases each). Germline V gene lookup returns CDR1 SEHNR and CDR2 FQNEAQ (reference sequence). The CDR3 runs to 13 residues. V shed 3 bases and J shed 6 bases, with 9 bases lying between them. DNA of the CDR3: TGTGCCAGCAGCTTTTCGGGGCGCAATGAGCAGTTCTTC. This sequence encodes CASSFSGRNEQFF.

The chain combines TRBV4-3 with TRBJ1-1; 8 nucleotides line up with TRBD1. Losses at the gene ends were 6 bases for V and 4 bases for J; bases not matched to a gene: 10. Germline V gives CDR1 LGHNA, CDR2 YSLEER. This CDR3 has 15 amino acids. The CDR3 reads CASSSTGGLSTEAFF. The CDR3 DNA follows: TGCGCCAGCAGTAGCACAGGGGGGTTAAGCACTGAAGCTTTCTTT.

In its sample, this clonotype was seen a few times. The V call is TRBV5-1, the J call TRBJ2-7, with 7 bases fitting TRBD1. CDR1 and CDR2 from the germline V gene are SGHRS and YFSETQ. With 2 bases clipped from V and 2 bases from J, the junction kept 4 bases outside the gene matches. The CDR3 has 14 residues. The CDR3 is CASSFVRGTYEQYF. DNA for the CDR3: TGCGCCAGCAGCTTTGTCAGGGGGACCTACGAGCAGTACTTC.